This T cell receptor beta chain is drawn from a study of OX40 agonist ivuxolimab in advanced cancers. Study in general: Ivuxolimab, an agonistic anti-OX40 (CD134) antibody, was given to patients.

The data were produced by immunoSEQ multiplex PCR, yet TCRdb's version contains in-frame clones alone and is incomplete. The repertoire holds just over 90,000 clones, with under 95% as singletons. In regard to this clone: What it binds is unknown.

Study results and limitations: Both CD4+ and CD8+ T cell populations in blood had undergone clonal expansion by week 6 at 0.1 to 3.0 mg/kg. The 0.1-3.0 mg/kg partial responders had among the lowest clonal expansion.

V lost 4 bases and J lost 4, with 13 bases in between. The length of the CDR3 is 13 residues. CDR1 and CDR2 from the germline V gene are GTSNPN and SVGIG (reference sequence). The V gene is TRBV30, the J gene TRBJ1-2, with D possibly matching TRBD1 (6 bases). Source: CD4+ or CD8+ T cells sorted from blood, taken in a trial of the OX40 agonist ivuxolimab. The clonotype comes from an adult with an advanced solid tumor such as melanoma, head and neck, liver or kidney cancer. CDR3 residues: CAWTSGDTYGYTF. The CDR3 region has the DNA TGTGCCTGGACTTCAGGGGACACCTATGGCTACACCTTC.